Shown below are 28 T cell receptor beta chains from a single sample sequenced in a study of T-cell reconstitution after alpha-beta-depleted transplantation in children. Unique molecular identifiers were incorporated during preparation of the TCRbeta library. TCRdb reprocessed the PCR reads with MiXCR, giving one entry per CDR3 protein. The sample contains hundreds of thousands of distinct CDR3 sequences, 10% to 13% of which appear only once. Sequences were derived from PBMCs, sampled before TCRalphabeta/CD19-depleted stem cell transplant. The receptors stem from a child aged 2-15 years with inherited bone marrow failure, due to receive a stem cell transplant.

This clonotype was found many times. The chain joins TRBV24-1 to TRBJ2-1; D is uncertain. The CDR3 runs 16 residues. The V end was cut by 7 bases, the J end by 4 bases, with 19 bases between. Germline V gives CDR1 KGHDR, CDR2 SFDVKD. The CDR3 loop is CATSSPAGPTYNEQFF. DNA for the CDR3: TGTGCCACCAGCTCTCCCGCAGGCCCAACGTACAATGAGCAGTTCTTC.

This clonotype was seen repeatedly, ten times or more. The chain couples TRBV5-1 to TRBJ2-7; 9 bases are shared with TRBD2. Germline lookup yields CDR1 SGHRS and CDR2 YFSETQ. The CDR3 length is 16 residues. The V gene end was trimmed by 0 bases and the J gene end by 2 bases; junction bases not matched to a gene: 6. The CDR3 protein is CASSLVVAGDPYEQYF. CDR3 nucleotide sequence: TGCGCCAGCAGCTTGGTCGTAGCGGGAGACCCCTACGAGCAGTACTTC.

The rearrangement links TRBV14 to TRBJ1-1, with 9 bases matching TRBD1. The CDR3 runs 14 residues. Germline CDR1 and CDR2: SGHDN and FVKESK. Unmatched junction bases numbered 1, after V lost 2 bases and J lost 3 bases. CDR3 protein: CASSQNRGHTEAFF. In DNA form, the CDR3 reads TGTGCCAGCAGCCAAAACAGGGGGCACACTGAAGCTTTCTTT.

The V call is TRBV4-3, the J call TRBJ2-2; either TRBD1 or TRBD2 may supply D (5 bases each). The CDR3 is made up of 17 amino acids. The V end was cut by 2 bases, the J end by 4 bases, with 17 bases between. Germline V gene lookup returns CDR1 LGHNA and CDR2 YSLEER. The CDR3 coding sequence is TGCGCCAGCAGCCAATCCCCAGCGAGGGGAGCCACCGGGGAGCTGTTTTTT. This translates into CASSQSPARGATGELFF.

This clonotype was found many times. The chain has TRBV12-3 or TRBV12-4 and TRBJ1-1; 7 nucleotides align to TRBD1. The CDR3 contains 13 residues. J lost 0 bases, V lost 11 bases, and 6 bases had no gene match. CDR3 protein: CAGRGPLNTEAFF. Here the CDR3 DNA reads TGTGCCGGAAGGGGGCCGTTGAACACTGAAGCTTTCTTT.

The sample holds a few counts of this clonotype. This chain uses TRBV7-2 with TRBJ2-1; D is possibly TRBD2 (5 bases). The CDR3 has 15 amino acids. Trimming stripped 2 bases from V and 9 bases from J, with 17 bases between. Germline CDR1 SGHTA, CDR2 FQGNSA. The CDR3 loop is CASSLRRTRLSEQFF. The CDR3 DNA sequence: TGTGCCAGCAGCTTACGACGGACTCGACTTAGTGAGCAGTTCTTC.

This clonotype was recorded many times. The V gene is TRBV5-1, the J gene TRBJ2-3, with 10 bases that match TRBD1. The junction had 6 bases not matched to a gene; V was cut back by 4 bases and J by 4 bases. CDR1 SGHRS and CDR2 YFSETQ come from the germline V gene. This CDR3 comprises 15 residues. The DNA of the CDR3 is TGCGCCAGCAGCCCAGACAGGGGGCCCCCAGATACGCAGTATTTT. Translation: CASSPDRGPPDTQYF.

This clonotype was seen at least ten times. J is TRBJ2-1 and V is TRBV5-1; D is uncertain. The CDR3 is made up of 13 amino acids. From germline, CDR1 is SGHRS and CDR2 YFSETQ. V shed 0 bases and J shed 4 bases, with 5 bases lying between them. The CDR3 spells CASSLAMYNEQFF. In DNA, the CDR3 is TGCGCCAGCAGCTTGGCTATGTACAATGAGCAGTTCTTC. Full variable domain (remainder filled in from reference TRBV5-1 and TRBJ2-1): KAGVTQTPRYLIKTRGQQVTLSCSPISGHRSVSWYQQTPGQGLQFLFEYFSETQRNKGNFPGRFSGRQFSNSRSEMNVSTLELGDSALYLCASSLAMYNEQFFGPGTRLTVL.

This clonotype was seen at least ten times. CDR3 sequence reads: CASSPGTSGIYEQYF. The CDR3 DNA is TGTGCCAGCAGTCCAGGGACTAGCGGCATATACGAGCAGTACTTC. The rearrangement joins TRBV27 to TRBJ2-7; 11 bases are a match to TRBD2. Trimming cost V 5 bases and J 4 bases; bases outside gene matches: 7. This CDR3 has 15 residues. Germline CDR1 is MNHEY and CDR2 is SMNVEV (reference sequence).

There are many counts of this clonotype. CDR3 residues: CASSLTGDRGVNYNEQFF. Here the CDR3 DNA reads TGTGCCAGCAGTTTGACAGGGGACCGCGGTGTAAACTACAATGAGCAGTTCTTC. V and J are TRBV2 and TRBJ2-1, with TRBD1 matching 8 bases. Germline assignment: CDR1 SNHLY and CDR2 FYNNEI. V gave up 5 bases and J gave up 3 bases; unmatched junction bases: 15. There are 18 residues in the CDR3.

This clonotype was detected ten times or more. An end of the junction does not agree with germline; a read error may underlie this. V is TRBV20-1 and J is TRBJ1-1, with a weak D call TRBD1 (5 bases). This CDR3 spans 12 amino acids. Germline CDR1 is DFQATT and CDR2 is SNEGSKA (reference sequence). In nucleotides, the CDR3 is TGCAGTGCTATTCAGGGTTGGAACACTGAAGCTTTT. As protein: CSAIQGWNTEAF.

The rearrangement joins TRBV6-1 to TRBJ2-6, with D uncertain. V was trimmed by 6 bases and J by 0 bases, leaving 12 bases between them. The CDR3 is made up of 16 amino acids. Germline CDR1 is MNHNS and CDR2 is SASEGT. The DNA of the CDR3 is TGTGCCAGCAGCCCGACTCCCATCTCTGGGGCCAACGTCCTGACTTTC. This translates into CASSPTPISGANVLTF.

This clonotype was observed a handful of times. This chain links TRBV5-1 with TRBJ2-7; 8 nucleotides agree with TRBD2. The CDR3 extends over 17 amino acids. In germline, CDR1 is SGHRS, CDR2 YFSETQ. V lost 1 base and J lost 2; bases outside the gene matches: 11. The CDR3 sequence is CASSLSLGSGTTYEQYF. Written as DNA, the CDR3 is TGCGCCAGCAGCTTGTCGCTAGGTAGCGGGACCACCTACGAGCAGTACTTC.

This clonotype came up many times. CDR3 DNA: TGTGCCAGCAGTTCCACTCGGGACAGGGCCTACGAGCAGTACTTC. Protein sequence: CASSSTRDRAYEQYF. The V and J genes are TRBV28 and TRBJ2-7; 9 nucleotides line up with TRBD1. V lost 4 bases to trimming and J lost 2 bases; unmatched junction nucleotides: 6. This CDR3 region has 15 residues. CDR1 and CDR2 (germline): MDHEN, SYDVKM. The full variable domain, its missing parts supplied by reference TRBV28 and TRBJ2-7, is DVKVTQSSRYLVKRTGEKVFLECVQDMDHENMFWYRQDPGLGLRLIYFSYDVKMKEKGDIPEGYSVSREKKERFSLILESASTNQTSMYLCASSSTRDRAYEQYFGPGTRLTVT.

This clonotype was seen ten or more times. The chain has TRBV6-6 and TRBJ2-1; D possibly corresponds to TRBD2 (5 bases). Trimming stripped 1 base from V and 8 bases from J, with 9 bases between. The CDR3 spans 13 residues. Germline CDR1 MNHNY, CDR2 SVGAGI (reference sequence). The CDR3 region is CASSYFRRDEQFF. The DNA for the CDR3 is TGTGCCAGCAGTTACTTCCGGCGGGATGAGCAGTTCTTC.

To note about this clonotype: A clone one base away is much larger, so this may be a read error. This CDR3 is CASSGTSRITDTQYF. The CDR3 region has the DNA TGCGCCAGCAGTGGGACTAGCCGAATCACAGATACGCAGTATTTT. The chain is built from TRBV10-2 and TRBJ2-3; 8 positions agree with TRBD2. Germline V gene lookup returns CDR1 WSHSY and CDR2 SAAADI. The CDR3 has 15 amino acids. With 4 bases clipped from V and 2 bases from J, the junction kept 5 bases outside the gene matches.

This clonotype was detected only a few times. The J gene is TRBJ2-1, the V gene TRBV24-1; D not resolved. CDR3 length equals 14 residues. The germline V gene has CDR1 KGHDR and CDR2 SFDVKD. Between the trimmed V and J ends, which lost 0 bases and 8 bases, there was a span of 10 bases. This chain's CDR3 is CATSDLARRDEQFF. The CDR3 region has the DNA TGTGCCACCAGTGATTTGGCCCGTAGGGATGAGCAGTTCTTC.

The CDR3 DNA follows: TGTGCCAGCAGCCGGGGCAGGGCGGGGGAGACCCAGTACTTC. Protein: CASSRGRAGETQYF. The chain couples TRBV12-3 or TRBV12-4 to TRBJ2-5; maybe TRBD2 (6 bases). This CDR3 contains 14 residues. V was shortened by 6 bases and J by 5 bases, with 16 bases between the two germline ends.

This clonotype was seen repeatedly, ten times or more. This chain uses TRBV29-1 with TRBJ2-1, with TRBD2 matching over 9 bases. The germline V gene encodes CDR1 SQVTM and CDR2 ANQGSEA. The CDR3 is made up of 12 amino acids. The V and J ends lost 5 bases and 8 bases, in that order; junction bases with no gene match: 4. The CDR3 loop is CSVLIAGDEQFF. CDR3 DNA: TGCAGCGTTCTAATAGCGGGAGATGAGCAGTTCTTC.

At least ten counts were recorded for this clonotype. V usage is TRBV5-1 and J usage is TRBJ2-7; D ambiguous. CDR1 and CDR2 from the germline V gene are SGHRS and YFSETQ. Trimming shortened V by 4 bases and J by 3 bases, and 17 bases separated the two germline ends. This CDR3 spans 15 amino acids. The CDR3 sequence is CASSVTGPSNYEQYF. CDR3 DNA sequence: TGCGCCAGCAGCGTAACGGGCCCTTCGAACTACGAGCAGTACTTC.

The chain carries TRBV9 and TRBJ1-6; maybe TRBD1 (5 bases). Trimming took 4 bases from V and 9 from J, leaving 14 bases between them. The CDR3 runs to 14 residues. CDR1 and CDR2 from the germline V gene are SGDLS and YYNGEE. The CDR3 loop reads CASSSGDGFSPLHF. The CDR3 nucleotides read TGTGCCAGCAGCTCGGGGGACGGTTTTTCACCCCTCCACTTT.

This clonotype was counted only a few times. The rearrangement joins TRBV5-6 to TRBJ2-1, with D possibly being TRBD1 (6 bases). Germline V lookup: CDR1 SGHDT, CDR2 YYEEEE. Trimming shortened V by 4 bases and J by 3 bases, and 11 bases separated the two germline ends. The CDR3 has 14 amino acids. The CDR3 coding sequence is TGTGCCAGCAGCCCGGGACACCTCTACAATGAGCAGTTCTTC. It yields the protein CASSPGHLYNEQFF.

This clonotype has a count of ten or more. CDR3 region: CAWSQGMEAFF. CDR3 in DNA: TGTGCCTGGAGTCAGGGAATGGAAGCTTTCTTT. This chain links TRBV30 with TRBJ1-1; D is possibly TRBD1 (5 bases). The ends were cut back, 2 bases at V and 8 bases at J, with 9 bases in the middle. CDR3 size: 11 residues. CDR1 and CDR2 from the germline V gene are GTSNPN and SVGIG (reference sequence).

This clonotype was seen only a few times. V and J are TRBV15 and TRBJ2-3; 8 bases are a match to TRBD1. CDR3 length: 16 residues. Germline V lookup: CDR1 LNHNV, CDR2 YYDKDF (reference sequence). The J segment lost 2 bases and the V segment lost 0 bases, leaving 4 bases of the junction unmatched. CDR3 sequence reads: CATSRDRQGITDTQYF. The CDR3 DNA follows: TGTGCCACCAGCAGAGACCGACAGGGGATCACAGATACGCAGTATTTT. The full variable domain, completed using reference TRBV15 and TRBJ2-3, is DAMVIQNPRYQVTQFGKPVTLSCSQTLNHNVMYWYQQKSSQAPKLLFHYYDKDFNNEADTPDNFQSRRPNTSFCFLDIRSPGLGDTAMYLCATSRDRQGITDTQYFGPGTRLTVL.

This clonotype was seen repeatedly, ten times or more. Germline is not matched at one junction end, which may reflect a read error. The chain employs TRBV5-1 and TRBJ1-1, with D uncertain. Germline V gene data show CDR1 as SGHRS and CDR2 as YFSETQ. The length of the CDR3 is 11 residues. For the CDR3, the DNA is TGCGCCAGCACCTTGAACACTGAAGCTTTCTTT. It specifies CASTLNTEAFF. Full variable domain (remainder filled in from reference TRBV5-1 and TRBJ1-1): KAGVTQTPRYLIKTRGQQVTLSCSPISGHRSVSWYQQTPGQGLQFLFEYFSETQRNKGNFPGRFSGRQFSNSRSEMNVSTLELGDSALYLCASTLNTEAFFGQGTRLTVV.

This chain links TRBV29-1 with TRBJ1-2; possibly TRBD1 for D (6 bases). The CDR3 is 12 residues long. The germline CDR1 and CDR2 sequences are SQVTM and ANQGSEA. V was cut by 4 bases and J by 7 bases, with 13 bases left in between. The CDR3 sequence is CSVGTGLGGYTF. The DNA of the CDR3 is TGCAGCGTTGGAACAGGGTTAGGTGGCTACACCTTC.

This clonotype was detected many times. CDR3: CASSQLGGPPLEETQYF. CDR3 coding DNA: TGTGCCAGCAGCCAATTAGGGGGCCCCCCCCTAGAAGAGACCCAGTACTTC. This chain connects TRBV7-2 to TRBJ2-5, with 7 bases that match TRBD1. The V and J ends lost 5 bases and 3 bases, in that order; junction bases with no gene match: 15. Germline V gives CDR1 SGHTA, CDR2 FQGNSA. The CDR3 length is 17 residues. The whole variable domain, remainder taken from reference TRBV7-2 and TRBJ2-5, is GAGVSQSPSNKVTEKGKDVELRCDPISGHTALYWYRQSLGQGLEFLIYFQGNSAPDKSGLPSDRFSAERTGGSVSTLTIQRTQQEDSAVYLCASSQLGGPPLEETQYFGPGTRLLVL.

This clonotype was observed at least ten times. The chain links TRBV24-1 to TRBJ2-1; D ambiguous. The CDR3 is 12 amino acids. Germline V gene data show CDR1 as KGHDR and CDR2 as SFDVKD. Trimming pared 9 bases from V and 4 bases from J, leaving 9 bases between. This CDR3 reads CATSGSYNEQFF. The DNA for the CDR3 is TGTGCCACCTCCGGGTCATACAATGAGCAGTTCTTC.